At least ten counts were recorded for the clone carrying this TCR beta chain. Its antigen is not known. The source of the sample is a study of T cells in Graves' hyperthyroidism and ophthalmopathy. About the research overall: At initial diagnosis, before any treatment had begun, peripheral blood was obtained.

Regions amplified from RNA transcripts were the TCR beta CDR3 regions. The HTBI primer set was used in a first-round RT-PCR of the TCR CDR3. TCRdb re-analysed the multiplex PCR reads in MiXCR, keeping a single row per CDR3 protein. This table has 300,000 to 350,000 distinct CDR3 sequences, roughly 17% appearing once. Whole-study findings and limits: Ophthalmopathy stood apart from stable hyperthyroidism in a 13 V-J model.

Hyperthyroidism in the patients, aged 18 to 65, was newly diagnosed and under 2 months in duration. Uncontrolled infection, other autoimmune disease, pregnancy and lactation each barred patients from inclusion. This CDR3 region has 13 residues. Per germline, CDR1 LGHDT and CDR2 YNNKEL (reference sequence). V was cut by 8 bases and J by 6 bases, with 14 bases left in between. What was sequenced was blood. The sequence derives from a man aged 30-40 years with Graves' hyperthyroidism. This chain uses TRBV3-1 with TRBJ1-5, with D possibly TRBD1 on 5 matching bases. CDR3 nucleotide sequence: TGTGCCAGCTCTAGGGGACCGTTTCAGCCCCAGCATTTT. Amino acid sequence: CASSRGPFQPQHF. Full variable domain (missing parts from reference TRBV3-1 and TRBJ1-5): DTAVSQTPKYLVTQMGNDKSIKCEQNLGHDTMYWYKQDSKKFLKIMFSYNNKELIINETVPNRFSPKSPDKAHLNLHINSLELGDSAVYFCASSRGPFQPQHFGDGTRLSIL.